This TCR beta chain was sequenced during a study of memory CD4+ T cells and cytomegalovirus serostatus. The study, taken as a whole, reports: About 40% of the roughly 160 known CMV-associated TCRbeta sequences appeared in CD4+ memory. Repertoires predicted CMV serostatus with median bootstrapped AUC of roughly 0.96.

The authors' processing: Out-of-frame sequences were removed, leaving around 2.2 million distinct TCRbeta sequences. Sequencing used immunoSEQ multiplex PCR; TCRdb keeps in-frame clones, though not all of them. From that table come the V and J calls and clone size; the DNA was used to work out D and trimming. The sample has some 53,000 clones, under 80% seen once. The germline V gene has CDR1 SGHDT and CDR2 YYEEEE. V gave up 4 bases and J gave up 3 bases, with 11 bases separating them. The CDR3 covers 13 residues. On this clone itself: What it binds is not known.

The sort gate was single viable CD3+CD4+CD8-CD45RO+ cells for memory CD4+ T cells. This TCR was sampled from an adult in good health and CMV-seronegative. V gene TRBV5-6 combines with J gene TRBJ2-7; D perhaps matches TRBD1 (6 bases). Sequenced: memory CD4+ T cells from blood. CDR3 region: CASSLPTGYEQYF. CDR3 DNA: TGTGCCAGCAGCCTTCCGACAGGCTACGAGCAGTACTTC.